The sequence of this TCR beta chain was determined in a study of OX40 agonist ivuxolimab in advanced cancers. Study overall: Patients with prior anti-PD-1, anti-PD-L1 or anti-CTLA-4 therapy were eligible; approximately 37% had some.

Drawing of blood for sampling happened at baseline, at cycle 4 day 1, and at cycle 7 day 1. Study-wide results and limits: Among the least clonally expanded were partial responders at 0.1-3.0 mg/kg.

Trimming took off 0 bases at V and 4 bases at J, with 13 bases between the two ends. Germline CDR1 MGHRA, CDR2 YSYEKL. This CDR3 is built from 15 residues. Clones were read by immunoSEQ multiplex PCR, and TCRdb kept only the in-frame ones, dropping some. Counted here are 35,000 to 50,000 clones, about 90% occurring once; the ten biggest clones make up less than 25%. As concerns this clone: Its target is not known.

The sample was CD4+ or CD8+ T cells sorted from blood, taken in a trial of the OX40 agonist ivuxolimab. The source of this sequence is an adult with an advanced solid tumor such as melanoma, head and neck, liver or kidney cancer. The chain combines TRBV4-1 with TRBJ2-7; tentative D call: TRBD2 (6 bases). The CDR3 loop reads CASSQDMAGSYEQYF. The CDR3 DNA reads TGCGCCAGCAGCCAAGATATGGCGGGATCTTACGAGCAGTACTTC.